This T cell receptor beta chain was found in a study of shared clonotypes between healthy human individuals. Genomic DNA from unsorted samples was obtained from around 88 million PBMCs (per sample). Deletions cut 0 bases from V and 5 bases from J, with 12 bases between. Per germline, CDR1 LNHDA and CDR2 SQIVND (reference sequence). This CDR3 is built from 15 residues. The authors sequenced unsorted PBMC DNA on ten immunoSEQ deep assay plates. Assay: immunoSEQ multiplex PCR; the TCRdb copy retains only in-frame clones and omits some. The table lists 450,000 or so clones, more than 70% of them singletons. Turning to this clone: As yet, its antigen is unknown.

Overall study findings and caveats: Clonotype sharing among donors likely depends on sequencing depth. Only blood underwent sampling, and tissue repertoires likely differ.

This sequence was found in a woman aged 40 to 50 in good health. Some clones in this sample may be carry-over from other donors' samples. The sequencing input was PBMCs. J is TRBJ2-3 and V is TRBV19, with D perhaps TRBD2 (6 bases). This CDR3 reads CASSIETAGVDTQYF. CDR3 nucleotide sequence: TGTGCCAGTAGTATAGAAACAGCGGGCGTAGATACGCAGTATTTT. The full variable domain, in which reference TRBV19 and TRBJ2-3 provide the parts outside the CDR3, is DGGITQSPKYLFRKEGQNVTLSCEQNLNHDAMYWYRQDPGQGLRLIYYSQIVNDFQKGDIAEGYSVSREKKESFPLTVTSAQKNPTAFYLCASSIETAGVDTQYFGPGTRLTVL.